Below are 7 T cell receptor beta chains sequenced from a single sample in a study of control samples from healthy donors and cancer patients. The table came from immunoSEQ multiplex PCR; TCRdb's copy has only in-frame clones and leaves some out. Altogether 350,000 to 450,000 clones are present, 80% to 95% being singletons, with the ten largest covering 6% to 7%. Material for sequencing was PBMCs. All receptors come from a middle-aged man with head and neck cancer.

The V gene is TRBV27, the J gene TRBJ1-5; no firm D call. The CDR3 spans 16 residues. In germline, CDR1 is MNHEY, CDR2 SMNVEV (reference sequence). The V gene lost 3 bases and the J gene lost 3 bases, with 15 bases spanning the gap. CDR3 DNA sequence: TGTGCCAGCAGTTTCAAATTTGGGGTCTACAATCAGCCCCAGCATTTT. This translates into CASSFKFGVYNQPQHF.

The chain links TRBV9 to TRBJ1-2, with a weak D call TRBD1 (5 bases). The CDR3 sequence is 14 residues long. Trimming left V 2 bases short and J 2 bases short, with 10 bases between. The germline CDR1 and CDR2 sequences are SGDLS and YYNGEE. The CDR3 DNA reads as TGTGCCAGCAGCGTCGACAGCTTGAACTATGGCTACACCTTC. Encoded protein: CASSVDSLNYGYTF.

The genes are TRBV18 and TRBJ2-1; no reliable D call. V gave up 4 bases and J gave up 1 base, with 8 bases separating them. The CDR3 length is 14 residues. The germline V gene encodes CDR1 KGHSH and CDR2 LQKENI. CDR3 sequence reads: CASSLGGSYNEQFF. CDR3 DNA sequence: TGTGCCAGCTCACTCGGTGGGTCCTACAATGAGCAGTTCTTC.

The gene calls are TRBV19 and TRBJ1-6; no clear D gene. Germline loops: CDR1 LNHDA, CDR2 SQIVND (reference sequence). The CDR3 sequence is 13 residues long. V was cut by 5 bases and J by 11 bases, with 13 bases left in between. The CDR3 is CASSAQGSTPLHF. The DNA of the CDR3 is TGTGCCAGTAGTGCCCAAGGGTCTACACCCCTCCACTTT.

J is TRBJ2-7 and V is TRBV3-1 (or the pseudogene TRBV3-2), with 7 positions matching TRBD1. V lost 5 bases, J lost 3 bases, and 16 bases stayed unmatched. This CDR3 comprises 17 residues. Germline values: CDR1 LGHDT, CDR2 YNNKEL (reference sequence). The CDR3 region is CASSFFYSGTEDYEQYF. CDR3 DNA: TGTGCCAGCAGCTTCTTCTATTCCGGGACAGAAGACTACGAGCAGTACTTC.

This chain uses TRBV6-1 with TRBJ1-5; 10 nucleotides align to TRBD1. The CDR3 loop spans 16 amino acids. V lost 1 base, J lost 6 bases, and 6 bases stayed unmatched. Per germline, CDR1 MNHNS and CDR2 SASEGT. CDR3 sequence reads: CASSEELTGGGQPQHF. CDR3 bases: TGTGCCAGCAGTGAAGAGCTGACAGGGGGCGGTCAGCCCCAGCATTTT.

The rearrangement links TRBV11-3 to TRBJ2-2, with TRBD2 identical over 7 bases. The CDR3 runs 16 residues. The germline V gene has CDR1 SGHNT and CDR2 YENEEA. Trimming at V came to 4 bases and at J to 4 bases, leaving 9 bases not matched to a gene. The CDR3 region is CASSSPGSGTTGELFF. CDR3 nucleotide sequence: TGTGCCAGCAGCTCCCCAGGGAGCGGGACCACCGGGGAGCTGTTTTTT.